The 14 T cell receptor beta chains in this list originate from one sample, sequenced in a study of early T cells in non-severe SARS-CoV-2 infection. TCRdb reprocessed the 5' RACE reads via MiXCR and lists one record per CDR3 protein. The sample carries 65,000 to 80,000 distinct CDR3 sequences, about 10% recorded once. Sequencing was carried out using whole blood. The receptors derive from an adult who was a healthcare worker with PCR-confirmed SARS-CoV-2 infection or an uninfected control (not recorded which).

This clonotype was observed a few times. The chain has TRBV6-1 and TRBJ2-3; D is undetermined. V was shortened by 6 bases and J by 6 bases, with 19 bases between the two germline ends. Germline CDR1 and CDR2: MNHNS and SASEGT. The CDR3 has 15 residues. CDR3 region: CASRQRETYVDTQYF. DNA of the CDR3: TGTGCCAGCAGGCAGAGAGAGACCTACGTGGATACGCAGTATTTT.

There are a few counts of this clonotype. This sequence joins TRBV6-4 and TRBJ2-3; 8 bases are shared with TRBD2. CDR3 length: 15 amino acids. V was pared by 8 bases and J by 3 bases, with 10 bases of the junction left unmatched. Germline V lookup: CDR1 MRHNA, CDR2 SNTAGT. This chain's CDR3 is CASSVGLDETDTQYF. The CDR3 region has the DNA TGTGCCAGCTCGGTGGGACTAGACGAAACAGATACGCAGTATTTT.

This chain uses TRBV29-1 with TRBJ1-1; D is unclear. The germline V and J ends were trimmed by 0 bases and 1 base, with 9 bases remaining between them. Germline lookup yields CDR1 SQVTM and CDR2 ANQGSEA. The CDR3 has 14 residues. The CDR3 spells CSVEDGTRNTEAFF. For the CDR3, the DNA is TGCAGCGTTGAAGACGGTACGAGGAACACTGAAGCTTTCTTT.

There are many counts of this clonotype. The genes are TRBV13 and TRBJ1-2, with 9 bases matching TRBD1. Germline V CDR1 and CDR2: PRHDT, FYEKMQ (reference sequence). V shed 5 bases and J 5 bases; nucleotides not matched to a gene: 3. The CDR3 length is 13 residues. CDR3 region: CASSRTGEYGYTF. The CDR3 coding sequence is TGTGCCAGCAGCCGGACAGGGGAATATGGCTACACCTTC.

This chain connects TRBV9 to TRBJ1-1, with D possibly TRBD1 on 6 matching bases. The CDR3 length is 15 residues. The V and J ends lost 2 bases and 1 base respectively, with 12 bases between them. The V gene's germline CDR1 is SGDLS and CDR2 YYNGEE. CDR3 protein: CASSVAGTPNTEAFF. The CDR3 region has the DNA TGTGCCAGCAGCGTTGCCGGGACACCGAACACTGAAGCTTTCTTT.

This clonotype was seen a handful of times. V usage is TRBV11-2 and J usage is TRBJ2-2; 7 bases agree with TRBD1. The CDR3 contains 19 residues. Germline V gives CDR1 SGHAT, CDR2 FQNNGV. The V segment lost 7 bases and the J segment 4 bases; nucleotides outside the gene matches: 21. The CDR3, as DNA: TGTGCCAGCACCAACTCCCTCCCGACGAGGGGGCGTCCCACCGGGGAGCTGTTTTTT. Amino acids: CASTNSLPTRGRPTGELFF.

The chain uses TRBV6-5 and TRBJ1-5; 11 bases agree with TRBD1. Germline-derived CDR1 and CDR2 are MNHEY and SVGAGI. Unmatched junction bases numbered 9, after V lost 5 bases and J lost 6 bases. The CDR3 runs to 16 residues. CDR3 region: CASSPRGQGASQPQHF. The DNA for the CDR3 is TGTGCCAGCAGTCCTCGAGGACAGGGGGCCTCTCAGCCCCAGCATTTT.

This clonotype was observed many times. The V call is TRBV7-3, the J call TRBJ1-1; D remains ambiguous. Trimming shortened V by 3 bases and J by 1 base, and 6 bases separated the two germline ends. This CDR3 spans 13 amino acids. The germline CDR1 and CDR2 sequences are SGHTA and FQGTGA. Here the CDR3 reads CASSFRQNTEAFF. The CDR3 DNA sequence: TGTGCCAGCAGCTTTCGACAGAACACTGAAGCTTTCTTT. The whole variable domain, filled in from reference TRBV7-3 and TRBJ1-1, reads GAGVSQTPSNKVTEKGKYVELRCDPISGHTALYWYRQSLGQGPEFLIYFQGTGAADDSGLPNDRFFAVRPEGSVSTLKIQRTERGDSAVYLCASSFRQNTEAFFGQGTRLTVV.

This clonotype was observed at least ten times. V usage is TRBV12-3 or TRBV12-4 and J usage is TRBJ2-2, with TRBD1 matching over 11 bases. The trim removed 6 bases at V and 4 bases at J, leaving 4 bases unmatched. CDR3 length: 15 amino acids. The CDR3 loop reads CASRKGQGGTGELFF. The CDR3 bases are TGTGCCAGCAGAAAGGGACAGGGGGGCACCGGGGAGCTGTTTTTT.

The rearrangement joins TRBV21-1 to TRBJ1-2. TRBV21-1 has pseudogene status. The CDR3 consists of 15 residues. The CDR3 bases are TGTGCCAGCAGCAAAGTCGGACGGTCTAACTATGGCTACACCTTC. Translation: CASSKVGRSNYGYTF.

This rearrangement joins TRBV12-3 or TRBV12-4 to TRBJ2-6; no firm D call. Trimming left V 2 bases short and J 0 bases short, with 5 bases between. This CDR3 spans 15 amino acids. The CDR3 loop reads CASSLKYSGANVLTF. CDR3 DNA: TGTGCCAGCAGTTTAAAGTACTCTGGGGCCAACGTCCTGACTTTC.

In its sample, this clonotype was seen many times. The chain links TRBV4-1 to TRBJ2-1, with 9 bases matching TRBD2. Germline V gene lookup returns CDR1 MGHRA and CDR2 YSYEKL. The CDR3 runs 16 residues. Trimming cost V 2 bases and J 9 bases; bases outside gene matches: 11. Here the CDR3 DNA reads TGCGCCAGCAGCCAAACCGCCGGGACTAGCCTTACTGAGCAGTTCTTC. Its translation is CASSQTAGTSLTEQFF.

The chain carries TRBV6-6 and TRBJ1-1; D not resolved. V shed 7 bases and J shed 1 base, with 10 bases lying between them. The germline CDR1 and CDR2 sequences are MNHNY and SVGAGI (reference sequence). This CDR3 is 13 amino acids long. CDR3 nucleotides: TGTGCCAGCACCTCACTTAGGAACACTGAAGCTTTCTTT. Its translation: CASTSLRNTEAFF.

This clonotype was found a few times. The chain carries TRBV29-1 and TRBJ1-1; TRBD1 matches 9 bases. J was trimmed by 8 bases and V by 6 bases; bases with no gene match: 7. This CDR3 has 12 residues. Germline CDR1 is SQVTM and CDR2 is ANQGSEA. CDR3 residues: CSVNTGGAEAFF. The CDR3 bases are TGCAGCGTGAACACAGGGGGCGCCGAAGCTTTCTTT.